This T cell receptor beta chain was retrieved from a study of T cells expressing NK-cell markers (dated by TCRdb to 2019 to 2021). In the study overall: In sorted CD3+CD56+NKG2C+, CD3+CD56+NKG2C- and CD3+CD56-NKG2C+ T-cell subsets from 7 to 9 donors, TCR beta-chain repertoires were profiled. Among the eight sequenced donors, seven were HCMV-seropositive and one was HCMV-seronegative. Randomly selected healthy volunteers, three men and five women, were used as the eight sequenced donors. The libraries were sequenced on Illumina HiSeq 2000/2500, MiSeq or NextSeq, producing 2 x 150 bp reads.

Broader findings and caveats from the paper: In a handful of donors, the dominant CD3+CD56+NKG2C+ clonotypes ranked among the top 10 CD8+ clonotypes, making up roughly 1.0-8% of CD8+ T cells. Those dominant clonotypes were again the most abundant among CD3+CD56-NKG2C+ cells in a handful of donors, at about 28.3-60.1%. It remained unclear whether the expanded NKG2C-expressing T cell clones were specific for HCMV antigens.

A commercial ELISA kit detecting HCMV-specific IgG in serum was used to determine HCMV serostatus. Peripheral blood mononuclear cells were isolated from blood by Ficoll density gradient centrifugation. Comments on this clonotype: Its antigen specificity is not known.

The sequencing machine was an Illumina HiSeq 2000. TCR beta cDNA libraries were prepared using 5'RACE template switching, which introduced a universal primer site and unique molecular identifiers. Synthesis of cDNA was primed from the TCR beta constant segment and was followed by two consecutive PCR amplification steps. The authors' analysis ran thus. MIGEC was used to demultiplex reads and group the reads by UMI, and MiTCR was used to assemble and quantify clonotypes. Only TCR cDNA sequences supported by at least two reads were kept to exclude erroneous sequences. The tcR package was used for downstream repertoire analysis, with clonotypes matched between fractions based on CDR3 nucleotide sequence plus V segment. Antigen specificity was annotated against VDJdb with VDJmatch, allowing one amino acid substitution in CDR3. TCRdb reprocessed the reads, reporting each CDR3 protein sequence once and no DNA. The V and J calls reflect TCRdb's pipeline rather than the authors' work. The table for this sample records approximately 550,000 distinct CDR3 sequences. The top ten constitute 3% to 4.5% of the sample.

CDR1 MDHEN and CDR2 SYDVKM are derived from the germline V gene. The CDR3 holds 15 amino acids from the cysteine to the phenylalanine. The record lacks a DNA sequence. Sequencing used blood T cells: a sorted CD56 or NKG2C T cell subset, CD4+ or CD8+ T cells, or bulk PBMC T cells (not recorded which). This TCR was recovered from a young man in good health. Donor details come from another sample of the same person, matched by shared clones. The rearranged chain carries TRBV28 and TRBJ2-3; TCRdb outputs TRBD1, but without DNA this stays unchecked. The CDR3 corresponds to CASSLFQSGVDTQYF. Full variable domain (CDR3 extended with the reference TRBV28 and TRBJ2-3 proteins): DVKVTQSSRYLVKRTGEKVFLECVQDMDHENMFWYRQDPGLGLRLIYFSYDVKMKEKGDIPEGYSVSREKKERFSLILESASTNQTSMYLCASSLFQSGVDTQYFGPGTRLTVL.